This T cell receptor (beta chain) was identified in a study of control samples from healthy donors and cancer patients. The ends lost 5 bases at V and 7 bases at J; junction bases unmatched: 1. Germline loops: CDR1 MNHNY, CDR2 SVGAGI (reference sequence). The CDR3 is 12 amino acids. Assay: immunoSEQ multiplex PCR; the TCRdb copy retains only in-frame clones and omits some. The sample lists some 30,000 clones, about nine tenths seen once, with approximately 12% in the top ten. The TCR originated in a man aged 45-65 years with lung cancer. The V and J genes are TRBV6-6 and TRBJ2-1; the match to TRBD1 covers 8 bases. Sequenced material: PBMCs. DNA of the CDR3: TGTGCCAGCAGTAGACAGGGGAATGAGCAGTTCTTC. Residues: CASSRQGNEQFF.